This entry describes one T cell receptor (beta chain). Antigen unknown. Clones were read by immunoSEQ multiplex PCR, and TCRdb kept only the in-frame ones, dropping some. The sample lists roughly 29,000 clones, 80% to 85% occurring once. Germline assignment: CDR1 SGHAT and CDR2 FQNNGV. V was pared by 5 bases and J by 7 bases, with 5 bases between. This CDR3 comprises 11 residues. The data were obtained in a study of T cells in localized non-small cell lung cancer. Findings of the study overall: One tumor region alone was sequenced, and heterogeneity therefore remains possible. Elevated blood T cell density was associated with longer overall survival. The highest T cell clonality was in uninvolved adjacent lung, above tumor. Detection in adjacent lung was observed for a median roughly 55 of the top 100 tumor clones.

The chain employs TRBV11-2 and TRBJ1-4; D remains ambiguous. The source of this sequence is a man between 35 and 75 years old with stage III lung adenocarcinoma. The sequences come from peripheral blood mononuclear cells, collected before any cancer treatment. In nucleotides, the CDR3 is TGTGCCAGCAGCCTCCGTGAAAAACTGTTTTTT. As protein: CASSLREKLFF. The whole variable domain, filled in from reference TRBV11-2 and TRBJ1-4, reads EAGVAQSPRYKIIEKRQSVAFWCNPISGHATLYWYQQILGQGPKLLIQFQNNGVVDDSQLPKDRFSAERLKGVDSTLKIQPAKLEDSAVYLCASSLREKLFFGSGTQLSVL.